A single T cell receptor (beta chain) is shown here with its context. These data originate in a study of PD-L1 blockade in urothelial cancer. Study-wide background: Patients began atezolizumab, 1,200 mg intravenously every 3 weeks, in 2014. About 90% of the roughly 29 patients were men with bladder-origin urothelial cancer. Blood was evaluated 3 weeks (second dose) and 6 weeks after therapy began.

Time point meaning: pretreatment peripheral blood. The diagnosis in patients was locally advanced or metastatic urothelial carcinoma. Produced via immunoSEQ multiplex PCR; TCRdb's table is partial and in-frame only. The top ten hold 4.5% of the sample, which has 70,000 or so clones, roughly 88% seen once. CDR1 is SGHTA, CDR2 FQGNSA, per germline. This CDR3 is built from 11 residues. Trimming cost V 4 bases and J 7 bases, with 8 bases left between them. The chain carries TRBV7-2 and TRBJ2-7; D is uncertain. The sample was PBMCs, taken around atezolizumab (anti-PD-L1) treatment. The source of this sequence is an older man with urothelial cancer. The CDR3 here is CASSSAIEQYF. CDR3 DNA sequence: TGTGCCAGCAGCTCTGCTATTGAGCAGTACTTC.